This entry describes one TCR beta chain. Its antigen is unknown. Trimming stripped 3 bases from V and 7 bases from J, with 13 bases between. In germline, CDR1 is SNHLY, CDR2 FYNNEI. The CDR3 spans 13 residues. Recipients were bled about 28 days pretransplant and at posttransplant days 30, 100, 180. The record originates from a study of T cell clonotyping in hematopoietic cell transplantation. General study results and limits: Pathologically expanded recipient clonotypes increased progressively from day 30 to day 180 as diversity fell. Cells were unsorted, so CD4 and CD8 contributions were not separated.

Profiling relied on immunoSEQ multiplex PCR, and the TCRdb table lists in-frame clones only, not all of them. This table holds 6,500 to 8,000 clones, just over 95% found once. V usage is TRBV2 and J usage is TRBJ2-7, with D possibly matching TRBD1 (5 bases). This sample comprised PBMCs, obtained 30 days after allogeneic stem cell transplant. The sequence was obtained from a male patient in his sixties who had an allogeneic stem cell transplant from a related donor, so the T cells may come from the graft donor. Some clones in this sample may be carry-over from other donors' samples. CDR3 loop: CASSEGPGYEQYF. CDR3 sequence (DNA): TGTGCCAGCAGTGAGGGGCCAGGTTATGAGCAGTACTTC.